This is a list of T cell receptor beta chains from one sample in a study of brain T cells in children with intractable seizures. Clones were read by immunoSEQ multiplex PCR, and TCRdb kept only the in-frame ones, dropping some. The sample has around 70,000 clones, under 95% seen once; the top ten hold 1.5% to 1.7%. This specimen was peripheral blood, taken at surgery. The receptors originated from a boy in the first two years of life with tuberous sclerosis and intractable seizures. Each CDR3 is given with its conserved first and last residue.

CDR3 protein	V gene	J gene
CASRIFYNEQFF	TRBV12-3/TRBV12-4	TRBJ2-1
CAILWGNTQYF	TRBV5-1	TRBJ2-3
CASSYPSRNEQFF	TRBV6-5	TRBJ2-1
CASSPGGARSGNTIYF	TRBV5-5	TRBJ1-3
CASSVGSFGTEAFF	TRBV9	TRBJ1-1
CASSQVLSEQFF	TRBV4-2	TRBJ2-1
CASSMTGMAEAFF	TRBV27	TRBJ1-1
CAWRLLYNEQFF	TRBV30	TRBJ2-1
CASSLNRNYEQYF	TRBV7-3	TRBJ2-7
CAGGSRVLYNEQFF	TRBV6-4	TRBJ2-1
CASSLQGARGTEAFF	TRBV5-1	TRBJ1-1